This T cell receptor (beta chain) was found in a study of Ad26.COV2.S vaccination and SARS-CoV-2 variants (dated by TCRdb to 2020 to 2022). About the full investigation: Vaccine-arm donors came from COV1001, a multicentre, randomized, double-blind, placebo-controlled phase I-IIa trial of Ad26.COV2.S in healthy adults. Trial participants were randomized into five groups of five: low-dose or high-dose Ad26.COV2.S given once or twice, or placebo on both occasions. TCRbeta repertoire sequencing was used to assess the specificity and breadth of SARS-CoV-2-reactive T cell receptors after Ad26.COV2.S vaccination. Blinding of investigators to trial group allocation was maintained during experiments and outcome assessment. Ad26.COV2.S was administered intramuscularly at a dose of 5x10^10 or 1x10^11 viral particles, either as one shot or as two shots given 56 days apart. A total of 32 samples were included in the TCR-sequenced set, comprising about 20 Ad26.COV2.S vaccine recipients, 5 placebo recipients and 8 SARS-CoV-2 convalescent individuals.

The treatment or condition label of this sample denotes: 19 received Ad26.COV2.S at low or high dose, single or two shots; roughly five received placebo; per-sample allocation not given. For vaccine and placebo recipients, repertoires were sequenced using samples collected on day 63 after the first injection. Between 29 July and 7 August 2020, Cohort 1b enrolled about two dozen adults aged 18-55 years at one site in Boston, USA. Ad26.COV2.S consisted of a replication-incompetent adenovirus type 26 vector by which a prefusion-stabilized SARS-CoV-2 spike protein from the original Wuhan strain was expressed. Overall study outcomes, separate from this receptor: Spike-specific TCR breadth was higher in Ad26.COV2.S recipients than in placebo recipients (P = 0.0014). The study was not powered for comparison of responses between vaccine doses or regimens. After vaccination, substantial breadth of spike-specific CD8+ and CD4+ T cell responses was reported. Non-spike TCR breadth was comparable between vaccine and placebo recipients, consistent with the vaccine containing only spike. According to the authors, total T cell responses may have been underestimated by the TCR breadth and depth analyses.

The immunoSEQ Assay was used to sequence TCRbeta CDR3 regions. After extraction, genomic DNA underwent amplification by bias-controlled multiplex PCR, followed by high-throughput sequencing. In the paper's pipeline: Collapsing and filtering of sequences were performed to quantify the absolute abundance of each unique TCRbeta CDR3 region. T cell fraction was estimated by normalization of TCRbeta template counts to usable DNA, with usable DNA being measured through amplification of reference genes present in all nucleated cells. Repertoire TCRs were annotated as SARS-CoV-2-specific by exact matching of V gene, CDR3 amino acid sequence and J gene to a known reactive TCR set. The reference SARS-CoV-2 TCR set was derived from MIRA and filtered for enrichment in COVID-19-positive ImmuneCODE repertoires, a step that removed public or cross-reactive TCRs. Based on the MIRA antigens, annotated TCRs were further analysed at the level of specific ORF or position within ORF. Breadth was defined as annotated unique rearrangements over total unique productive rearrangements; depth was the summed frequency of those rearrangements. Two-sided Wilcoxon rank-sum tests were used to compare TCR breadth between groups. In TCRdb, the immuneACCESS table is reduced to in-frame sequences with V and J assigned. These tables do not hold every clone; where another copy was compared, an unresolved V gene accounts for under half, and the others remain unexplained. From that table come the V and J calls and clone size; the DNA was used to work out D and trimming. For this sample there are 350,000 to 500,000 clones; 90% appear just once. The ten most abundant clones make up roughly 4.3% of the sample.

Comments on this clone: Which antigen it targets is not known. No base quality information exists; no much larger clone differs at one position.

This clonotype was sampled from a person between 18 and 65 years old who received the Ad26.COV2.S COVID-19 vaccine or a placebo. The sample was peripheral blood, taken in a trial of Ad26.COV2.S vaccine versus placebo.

This receptor has the CDR3 CASSLGTGSTDTQYF. The nucleotides read TGTGCCAGCAGCTTAGGGACTGGTAGCACAGATACGCAGTATTTT. The rearrangement combines TRBV7-9 with TRBJ2-3, and possibly TRBD2, on 5 matching bases. A distance of 8 bases separates the germline ends of V and J, which lose 1 base and 0 bases respectively. The germline V gene (reference sequence) gives CDR1 as SEHNR and CDR2 as FQNEAQ. The CDR3 goes from the cysteine to the phenylalanine over 15 residues. The DNA shown is the 45-base CDR3, in frame from base 1.